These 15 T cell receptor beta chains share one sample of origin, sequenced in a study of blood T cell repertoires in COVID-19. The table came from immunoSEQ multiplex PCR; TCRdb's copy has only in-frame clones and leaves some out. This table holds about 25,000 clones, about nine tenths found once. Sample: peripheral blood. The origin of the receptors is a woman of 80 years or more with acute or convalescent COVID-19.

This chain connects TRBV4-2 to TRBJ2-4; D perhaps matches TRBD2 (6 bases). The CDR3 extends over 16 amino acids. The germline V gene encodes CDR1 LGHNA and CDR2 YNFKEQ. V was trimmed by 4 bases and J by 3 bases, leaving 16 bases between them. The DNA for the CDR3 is TGTGCCAGCAGCCTCCAGGGACTCGACAACAAAAACATTCAGTACTTC. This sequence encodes CASSLQGLDNKNIQYF.

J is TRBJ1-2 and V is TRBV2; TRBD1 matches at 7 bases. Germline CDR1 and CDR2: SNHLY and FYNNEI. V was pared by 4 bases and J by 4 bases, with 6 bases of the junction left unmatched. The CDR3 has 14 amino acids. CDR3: CASSAYDRAYGYTF. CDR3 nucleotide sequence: TGTGCCAGCAGTGCCTATGACAGGGCCTATGGCTACACCTTC.

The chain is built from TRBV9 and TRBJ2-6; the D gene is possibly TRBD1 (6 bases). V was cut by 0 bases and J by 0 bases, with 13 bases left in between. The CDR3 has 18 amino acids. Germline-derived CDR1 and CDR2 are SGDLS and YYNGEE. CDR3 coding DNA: TGTGCCAGCAGCGTAGGATGGACAGTGAGCTCTGGGGCCAACGTCCTGACTTTC. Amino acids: CASSVGWTVSSGANVLTF.

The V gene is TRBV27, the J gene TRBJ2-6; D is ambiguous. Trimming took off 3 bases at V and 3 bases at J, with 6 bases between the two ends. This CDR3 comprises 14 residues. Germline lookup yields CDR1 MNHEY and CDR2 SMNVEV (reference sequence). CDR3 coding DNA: TGTGCCAGCAGTTTCTGGAGTGGGGCCAACGTCCTGACTTTC. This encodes CASSFWSGANVLTF.

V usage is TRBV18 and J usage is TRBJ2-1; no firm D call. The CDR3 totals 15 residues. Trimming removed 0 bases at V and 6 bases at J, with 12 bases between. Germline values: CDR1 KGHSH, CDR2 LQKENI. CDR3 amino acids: CASSPPATAANEQFF. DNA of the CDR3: TGTGCCAGCTCACCACCTGCGACGGCGGCCAATGAGCAGTTCTTC.

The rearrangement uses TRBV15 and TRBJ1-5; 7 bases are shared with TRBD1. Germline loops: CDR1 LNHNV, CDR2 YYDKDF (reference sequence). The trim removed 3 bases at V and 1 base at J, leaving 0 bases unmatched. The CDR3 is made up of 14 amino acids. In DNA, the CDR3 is TGTGCCACCAGCAGGGACAGGAGCAATCAGCCCCAGCATTTT. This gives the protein CATSRDRSNQPQHF.

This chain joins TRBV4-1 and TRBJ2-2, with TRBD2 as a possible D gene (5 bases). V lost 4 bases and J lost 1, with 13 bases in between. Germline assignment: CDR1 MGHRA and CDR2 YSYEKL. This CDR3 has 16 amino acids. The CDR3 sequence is CASSPPGGRNTGELFF. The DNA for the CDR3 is TGCGCCAGCAGCCCCCCTGGTGGGAGGAACACCGGGGAGCTGTTTTTT.

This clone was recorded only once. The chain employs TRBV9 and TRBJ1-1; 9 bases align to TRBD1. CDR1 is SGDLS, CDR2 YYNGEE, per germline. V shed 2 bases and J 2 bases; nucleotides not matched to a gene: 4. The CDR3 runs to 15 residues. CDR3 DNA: TGTGCCAGCAGCGTCGGGACAGGGTCAAACACTGAAGCTTTCTTT. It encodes CASSVGTGSNTEAFF.

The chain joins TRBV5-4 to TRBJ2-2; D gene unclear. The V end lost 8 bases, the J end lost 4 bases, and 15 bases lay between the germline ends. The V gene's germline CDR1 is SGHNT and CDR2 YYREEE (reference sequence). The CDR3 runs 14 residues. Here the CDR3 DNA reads TGTGCCAGTACTCGAGAATCGGGCACCGGGGAGCTGTTTTTT. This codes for CASTRESGTGELFF.

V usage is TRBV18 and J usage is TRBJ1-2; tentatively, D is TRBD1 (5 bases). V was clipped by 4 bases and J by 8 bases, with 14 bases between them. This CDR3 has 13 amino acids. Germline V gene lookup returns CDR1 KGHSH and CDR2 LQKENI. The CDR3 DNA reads TGTGCCAGCTCACTGAATCAGGGATCCGGCTACACCTTC. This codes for CASSLNQGSGYTF.

In DNA form, the CDR3 reads TGTGCCAGCAGCCAACAAGGAGCTGGAAACACCATATATTTT. Amino acids: CASSQQGAGNTIYF. The chain recombines TRBV3-1 (or the pseudogene TRBV3-2) with TRBJ1-3; D remains unclear. V lost 2 bases and J lost 2, with 7 bases in between. The CDR3 covers 14 residues. Looked up from germline, CDR1 is LGHDT and CDR2 is YNNKEL (reference sequence).

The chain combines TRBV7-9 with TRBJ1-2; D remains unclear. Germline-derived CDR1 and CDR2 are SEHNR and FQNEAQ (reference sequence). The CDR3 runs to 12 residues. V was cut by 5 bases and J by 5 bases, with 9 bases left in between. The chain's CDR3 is CASSQAVYGYTF. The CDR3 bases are TGTGCCAGCAGCCAAGCCGTTTATGGCTACACCTTC.

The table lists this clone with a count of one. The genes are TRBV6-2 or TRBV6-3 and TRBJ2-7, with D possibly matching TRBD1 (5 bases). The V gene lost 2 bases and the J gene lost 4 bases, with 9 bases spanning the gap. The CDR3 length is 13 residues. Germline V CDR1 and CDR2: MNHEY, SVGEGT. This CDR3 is CASSYDRRYEQYF. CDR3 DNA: TGTGCCAGCAGTTACGACAGACGTTACGAGCAGTACTTC.

The CDR3 spells CAWSARGILAGDFREQFF. DNA for the CDR3: TGTGCCTGGAGTGCGAGGGGAATCCTAGCGGGAGACTTCAGGGAGCAGTTCTTC. This chain links TRBV30 with TRBJ2-1, with 10 bases fitting TRBD2. The CDR3 has 18 residues. Trimming at V came to 1 base and at J to 10 bases, leaving 19 bases not matched to a gene. CDR1 is GTSNPN and CDR2 is SVGIG in the germline V gene (reference sequence).

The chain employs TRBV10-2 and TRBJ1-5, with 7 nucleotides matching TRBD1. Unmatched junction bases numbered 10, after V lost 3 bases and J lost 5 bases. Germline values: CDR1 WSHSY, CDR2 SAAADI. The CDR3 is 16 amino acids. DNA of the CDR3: TGCGCCAGCAGTGATTGGCCCGACAGGGACGATCAGCCCCAGCATTTT. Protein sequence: CASSDWPDRDDQPQHF.